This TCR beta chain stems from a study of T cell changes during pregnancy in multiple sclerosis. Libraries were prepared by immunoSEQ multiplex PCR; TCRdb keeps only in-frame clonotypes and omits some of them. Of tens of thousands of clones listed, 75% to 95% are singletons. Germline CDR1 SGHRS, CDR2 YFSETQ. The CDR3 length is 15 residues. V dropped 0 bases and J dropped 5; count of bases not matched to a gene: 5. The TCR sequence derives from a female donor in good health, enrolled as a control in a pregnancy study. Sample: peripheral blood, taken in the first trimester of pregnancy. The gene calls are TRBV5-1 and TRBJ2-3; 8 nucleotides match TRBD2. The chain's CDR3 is CASSLGAGGIDTQYF. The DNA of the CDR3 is TGCGCCAGCAGCTTGGGCGCGGGAGGAATAGATACGCAGTATTTT.